Sequencing of this T cell receptor beta chain was carried out in a study of T cell responses to AZD1222 COVID-19 vaccine. Findings and limits, study-wide: Repertoires were obtained solely post-peak T cell response. The donor cohort was predominantly white British with a female majority, and clonal diversity may have been underestimated. Distributed over spike, vaccine-associated CD4 TCRs predominated at 160-218 and 743-854.

Of note for this clone: What it binds is not known.

Analysis merged second doses at about 4 or about 12 weeks. TCRdb's copy holds only in-frame clones and misses some; the assay was immunoSEQ multiplex PCR. In the table there are 80,000 to 100,000 clones, 75% to 90% of which are singletons. The sequenced sample was peripheral blood, obtained 28 days after the second AZD1222 dose. This TCR was recovered from an adult who received the AZD1222 COVID-19 vaccine.

Here the CDR3 DNA reads TGTGCCAGCTCACCTGCCGGGGGTGACTATGGCTACACCTTC. Its translation: CASSPAGGDYGYTF. This chain connects TRBV18 to TRBJ1-2; tentatively, D is TRBD1 (5 bases). V lost 3 bases, J lost 3 bases, and 11 bases lay in between. CDR3 length equals 14 residues. Germline CDR1 is KGHSH and CDR2 is LQKENI. Full variable domain (remainder filled in from reference TRBV18 and TRBJ1-2): NAGVMQNPRHLVRRRGQEARLRCSPMKGHSHVYWYRQLPEEGLKFMVYLQKENIIDESGMPKERFSAEFPKEGPSILRIQQVVRGDSAAYFCASSPAGGDYGYTFGSGTRLTVV.